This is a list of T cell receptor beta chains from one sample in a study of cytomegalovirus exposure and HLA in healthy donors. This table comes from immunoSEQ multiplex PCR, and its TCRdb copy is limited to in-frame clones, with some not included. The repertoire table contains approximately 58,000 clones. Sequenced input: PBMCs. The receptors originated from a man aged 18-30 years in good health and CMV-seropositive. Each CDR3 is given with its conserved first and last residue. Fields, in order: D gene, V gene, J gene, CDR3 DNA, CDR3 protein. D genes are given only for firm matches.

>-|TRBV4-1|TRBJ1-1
TGCGCCAGCAGTCTCTTGACAGCAAACACTGAAGCTTTCTTT
CASSLLTANTEAFF
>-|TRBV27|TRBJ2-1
TGTGCCAGCAGTTTATACAGGACCTCCTACAATGAGCAGTTCTTC
CASSLYRTSYNEQFF
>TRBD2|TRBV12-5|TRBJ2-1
TGTGCTAGTGGTTTGGTATGGGAGACTACGGGGGGGGATGAGCAGTTCTTC
CASGLVWETTGGDEQFF
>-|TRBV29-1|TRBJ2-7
TGCAGCGTGGCCACCCCGGGTAAAGGGGACGAGCAGTACTTC
CSVATPGKGDEQYF
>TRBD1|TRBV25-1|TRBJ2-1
TGTGCCAGCAGTGAGTTCGGGACAGGGAAAAATGAGCAGTTCTTC
CASSEFGTGKNEQFF
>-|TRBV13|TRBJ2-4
TGTGCCAGCAGCTTAAGAAGCGGCAAAGTAGAAAACATTCAGTACTTC
CASSLRSGKVENIQYF
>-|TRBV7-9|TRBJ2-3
TGTGCCAGCAGCTTATTTTTTCAAAACACAGATACGCAGTATTTT
CASSLFFQNTDTQYF
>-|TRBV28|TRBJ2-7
TGTGCCAGCAGTCCGGGTAGCTCCTACGAGCAGTACTTC
CASSPGSSYEQYF
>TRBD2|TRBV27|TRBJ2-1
TGTGCCAGCAGGCCGGGACTAGCGGGAAGAAACAATGAGCAGTTCTTC
CASRPGLAGRNNEQFF
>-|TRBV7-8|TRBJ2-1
TGTGCCAGCAGCCCGGGGCAGGGGTCCTCCTACAATGAGCAGTTCTTC
CASSPGQGSSYNEQFF
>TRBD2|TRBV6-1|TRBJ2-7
TGTGCCAGCAGTGAACGGGGGGGGCAGATGAGGGAGCAGTACTTC
CASSERGGQMREQYF
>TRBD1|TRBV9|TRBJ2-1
TGTGCCAGCAGCGCCGAGGGGACAGGGGGCAATGAGCAGTTCTTC
CASSAEGTGGNEQFF
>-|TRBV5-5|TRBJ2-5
TGTGCCAGCAGCCCGACAGGCCACCTAGAGACCCAGTACTTC
CASSPTGHLETQYF
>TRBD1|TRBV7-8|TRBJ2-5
TGTGCCAGCAGCTATGAGGACAGGGGGGGAGAGACCCAGTACTTC
CASSYEDRGGETQYF
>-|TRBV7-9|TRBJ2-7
TGTGCCAGCAGCTCACTAACAGGGTTGGGCTCCTACGAGCAGTACTTC
CASSSLTGLGSYEQYF
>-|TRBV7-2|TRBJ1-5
TGTGCCAGCAGCTTGGGGGGGGCGCGCAATCAGCCCCAGCATTTT
CASSLGGARNQPQHF
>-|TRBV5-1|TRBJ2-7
TGCGCCAGCAGCTTGGAAACCGGAGTACACGAGCAGTACTTC
CASSLETGVHEQYF
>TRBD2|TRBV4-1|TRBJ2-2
TGCGCCAGCAGCCCTACTAGCGGTCTCAACACCGGGGAGCTGTTTTTT
CASSPTSGLNTGELFF
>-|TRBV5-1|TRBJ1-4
TGCGCCAGCAGCTTGTCTCGGGGTCGCACTAATGAAAAACTGTTTTTT
CASSLSRGRTNEKLFF
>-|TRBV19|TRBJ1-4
TGTGCCAGCGCGAGTCGGGGTGTTGTGGAAAAACTGTTTTTT
CASASRGVVEKLFF
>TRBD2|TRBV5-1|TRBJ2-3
TGCGCCAGCAGCTCCCTGGGACTAGCGGATACGCAGTATTTT
CASSSLGLADTQYF
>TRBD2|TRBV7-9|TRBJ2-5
TGTGCCAGCAGCTCTCCGTACCACACTGGCGGGAGGGCCTGGGAGACCCAGTACTTC
CASSSPYHTGGRAWETQYF
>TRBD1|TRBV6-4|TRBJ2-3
TGTGCCAGCAGTGACCAGACAGGGCCAGATACGCAGTATTTT
CASSDQTGPDTQYF
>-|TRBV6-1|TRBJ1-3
TGTGCCAGCAGTGAAGCAAGCCAGGGAGGAAACACCATATATTTT
CASSEASQGGNTIYF
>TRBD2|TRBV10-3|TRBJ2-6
TGTGCCACCAAGGGGACTAGCGGGAGCCTGTCTGGGGCCAACGTCCTGACTTTC
CATKGTSGSLSGANVLTF
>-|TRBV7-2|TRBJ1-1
TGTGCCAGCAGCCTCTACTACACTGAAGCTTTCTTT
CASSLYYTEAFF
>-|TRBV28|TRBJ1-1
TGTGCCAGCAGTTCGTACCAGGGGAACACTGAAGCTTTCTTT
CASSSYQGNTEAFF